Here is one T cell receptor beta chain with its context. The sample is drawn from a study of blood T cell repertoires in COVID-19. As for the study in general: The United States, Italy and Spain supplied acute and convalescent COVID-19 samples. The analysed material was cDNA or gDNA that came from T cells, B-cell-depleted T cells, or PBMCs.

Original data processing: Amplification with reference gene primers provided the estimates of nucleated cell counts. Profiled with immunoSEQ multiplex PCR; TCRdb holds only in-frame clones, not every one. The D gene and trimming were derived from the DNA, and the V and J assignments and clone size from that table. The sample carries under 500,000 clones, about 89% recorded once. Trimming shortened V by 2 bases and J by 7 bases, and 6 bases separated the two germline ends. Per germline, CDR1 SGHVS and CDR2 FQNEAQ. There are 12 residues in the CDR3. The chain recombines TRBV7-8 with TRBJ1-5; unclear D gene. The sequencing input was peripheral blood. This sequence was found in a woman in her 30s with acute or convalescent COVID-19. CDR3 DNA: TGTGCCAGCAGCTTAAGAGGGCAGCCCCAGCATTTT. Amino acid sequence: CASSLRGQPQHF.